This T cell receptor beta chain originates from a study of cytomegalovirus exposure and HLA in healthy donors. Findings and limits, study-wide: Evidence from a later analysis indicated that most CMV-associated TCR beta chains looked HLA-restricted. Relative to the approximately 660-donor mean, N-insertions were reportedly fewer in an Asian-associated ancestry cluster in a later analysis. More than 150 TCR beta chains were listed as cytomegalovirus-associated.

Trimming removed 6 bases from V and 0 bases from J; junction bases left unmatched: 3. The germline V gene has CDR1 MNHEY and CDR2 SMNVEV (reference sequence). The length of the CDR3 is 14 residues. This PCR relied on a set of 60 Vbeta primers and 13 Jbeta primers. Sequenced by immunoSEQ multiplex PCR; TCRdb stores in-frame clones only, minus some. In the table there are over 130,000 clones, 70% to 90% of which are singletons. Note on this clone: Antigen: not known.

Sampled while nominally healthy, donors likely had unrecorded immune exposures. Sequenced sample: PBMCs. The sequence came from a man aged 50-59 years in good health and CMV-seronegative. The chain couples TRBV27 to TRBJ2-3, with TRBD1 matching over 7 bases. CDR3: CASSRGWSTDTQYF. Written as DNA, the CDR3 is TGTGCCAGCAGCAGGGGGTGGAGCACAGATACGCAGTATTTT.